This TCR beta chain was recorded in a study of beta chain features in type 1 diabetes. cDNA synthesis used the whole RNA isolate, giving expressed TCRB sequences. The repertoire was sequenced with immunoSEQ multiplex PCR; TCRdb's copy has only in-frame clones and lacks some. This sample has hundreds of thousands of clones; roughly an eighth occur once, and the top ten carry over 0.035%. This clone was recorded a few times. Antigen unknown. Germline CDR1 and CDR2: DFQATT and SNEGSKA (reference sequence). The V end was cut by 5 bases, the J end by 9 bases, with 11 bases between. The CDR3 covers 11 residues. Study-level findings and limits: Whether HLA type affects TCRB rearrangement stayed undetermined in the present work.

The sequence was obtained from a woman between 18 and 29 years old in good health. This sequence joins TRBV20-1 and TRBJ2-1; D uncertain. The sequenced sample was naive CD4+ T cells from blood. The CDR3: CSAAVSAEQFF. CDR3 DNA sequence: TGCAGTGCTGCCGTGAGTGCTGAGCAGTTCTTC.